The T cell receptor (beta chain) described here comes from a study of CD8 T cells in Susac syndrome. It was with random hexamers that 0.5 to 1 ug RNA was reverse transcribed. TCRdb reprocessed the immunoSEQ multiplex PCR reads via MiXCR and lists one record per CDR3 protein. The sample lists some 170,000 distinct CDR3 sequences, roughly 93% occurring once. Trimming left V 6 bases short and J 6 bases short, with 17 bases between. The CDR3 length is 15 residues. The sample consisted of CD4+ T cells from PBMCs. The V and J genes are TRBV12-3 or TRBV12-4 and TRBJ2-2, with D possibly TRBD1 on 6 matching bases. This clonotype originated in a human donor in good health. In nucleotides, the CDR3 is TGTGCCAGCAGCCCTTATACAGGGATGTCCGGGGAGCTGTTTTTT. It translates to CASSPYTGMSGELFF.